The sequence of this T cell receptor beta chain was determined in a study of blood T cell repertoires in COVID-19. About the study: Donors in the United States, Italy and Spain gave samples during acute or convalescent COVID-19.

In the authors' methods: Cell counts per sample came from amplifying reference gene primers. The assay was immunoSEQ multiplex PCR, and TCRdb's table has in-frame clones only and misses some. The DNA gave D and trimming, while V, J and clone size come from that table. The repertoire holds around 110,000 clones, with 60% to 85% as singletons. While infection was still active, Seattle patients were enrolled and then followed longitudinally. Only one count was recorded for this clone. V lost 1 base to trimming and J lost 6 bases, with 13 bases between them. The CDR3 is 15 residues long. The germline V gene encodes CDR1 SGHTA and CDR2 FQGNSA.

The source material was peripheral blood. The genes are TRBV7-2 and TRBJ2-4; a possible D gene is TRBD2 (5 bases). The receptor was derived from an older man with COVID-19, enrolled during active disease. The CDR3 spells CASSLDPGSGNIQYF. The CDR3 bases are TGTGCCAGCAGCTTAGATCCGGGCAGCGGAAACATTCAGTACTTC.